This TCR beta chain stems from a study of beta chain features in type 1 diabetes. Blood was collected once per donor into heparin, averaging about 0.12 L. It was via CD45RO/CCR7/CD25/CD127/CD95/CD27 that CD4+ naive, central memory, regulatory and stem cell-like memory cells were sorted. This clone was counted a few times. All of the isolated RNA was reverse transcribed, so expressed TCRB transcripts were sequenced. Using immunoSEQ multiplex PCR, the repertoire was profiled, and TCRdb retains in-frame clones only, with some absent. The sample lists hundreds of thousands of clones; 15% to 18% were seen once. V lost 4 bases, J lost 2 bases, and 8 bases stayed unmatched. The germline CDR1 and CDR2 sequences are SQVTM and ANQGSEA. CDR3 length: 15 residues.

The V gene is TRBV29-1, the J gene TRBJ1-5; 7 bases agree with TRBD1. The TCR was taken from a man in his late teens or twenties in good health. The source material was naive CD4+ T cells from blood. CDR3 in DNA: TGCAGCGTTGCTCCCGGGACAGCGGGCAATCAGCCCCAGCATTTT. Residues: CSVAPGTAGNQPQHF.